Presented here are 21 T cell receptor beta chains from one specimen sequenced in a study of blood T cell repertoires in COVID-19. The protocol was immunoSEQ multiplex PCR, while the TCRdb copy is restricted to in-frame clones and leaves out a portion. The data show approximately 120,000 clones, with about 79% seen just once and 7% to 9% held by the top ten. Input material: peripheral blood. These receptors were taken from a woman over 75 with active or convalescent COVID-19.

J is TRBJ1-4 and V is TRBV5-1; possibly TRBD1 for D (6 bases). V was pared by 0 bases and J by 4 bases, with 16 bases between. This CDR3 contains 17 residues. CDR1 and CDR2 (germline): SGHRS, YFSETQ. The CDR3 reads CASSLVTGPRLNEKLFF. The CDR3 bases are TGCGCCAGCAGCTTGGTAACAGGGCCGCGCCTTAATGAAAAACTGTTTTTT.

This chain joins TRBV19 and TRBJ1-1; a weak D match, TRBD1 (5 bases). Germline-derived CDR1 and CDR2 are LNHDA and SQIVND (reference sequence). The CDR3 has 16 residues. V was trimmed by 7 bases and J by 0 bases, leaving 18 bases between them. The CDR3 DNA follows: TGTGCCAGTACCGTAGGGGCGACATCCATGAACACTGAAGCTTTCTTT. Its protein is CASTVGATSMNTEAFF.

This chain joins TRBV6-2 or TRBV6-3 and TRBJ2-6; no definite D call. V lost 2 bases and J lost 6, with 14 bases in between. Germline V gives CDR1 MNHEY, CDR2 SVGEGT. The CDR3 sequence is 16 residues long. The CDR3 reads CASSYQYGLLANVLTF. The CDR3 DNA reads as TGTGCCAGCAGTTACCAATATGGCTTGCTGGCCAACGTCCTGACTTTC.

The gene calls are TRBV7-3 and TRBJ2-5, with 9 bases matching TRBD1. The CDR3 loop spans 14 amino acids. Germline V lookup: CDR1 SGHTA, CDR2 FQGTGA. Trimming took 5 bases from V and 4 from J; bases not matched to a gene: 5. The CDR3 region is CASSAQGAGETQYF. CDR3 in DNA: TGTGCCAGCAGCGCACAGGGGGCGGGAGAGACCCAGTACTTC.

The chain carries TRBV9 and TRBJ2-1, with 8 bases matching TRBD1. Germline CDR1 SGDLS, CDR2 YYNGEE. The V gene end was trimmed by 4 bases and the J gene end by 5 bases; junction bases not matched to a gene: 8. The CDR3 loop spans 15 amino acids. CDR3 amino acids: CASSPDRGGNNEQFF. The DNA of the CDR3 is TGTGCCAGCAGCCCCGACAGGGGTGGTAACAATGAGCAGTTCTTC.

The rearrangement links TRBV12-3 or TRBV12-4 to TRBJ2-3; TRBD2 agrees at 8 bases. J was trimmed by 6 bases and V by 7 bases; bases with no gene match: 6. The CDR3 sequence is 13 residues long. CDR3 in amino acids: CASNREGRDTQYF. In DNA form, the CDR3 reads TGTGCCAGCAATCGGGAGGGCCGTGATACGCAGTATTTT.

The chain links TRBV6-6 to TRBJ1-4; D uncertain. The V end lost 0 bases, the J end lost 3 bases, and 8 bases lay between the germline ends. There are 15 residues in the CDR3. Germline values: CDR1 MNHNY, CDR2 SVGAGI (reference sequence). CDR3 sequence: CASSYSKGANEKLFF. The CDR3 coding sequence is TGTGCCAGCAGTTACTCGAAGGGAGCTAATGAAAAACTGTTTTTT.

This rearrangement joins TRBV7-9 to TRBJ1-4, with 10 bases identical to TRBD1. The CDR3 runs 16 residues. CDR1 is SEHNR and CDR2 is FQNEAQ in the germline V gene (reference sequence). The trim removed 5 bases at V and 5 bases at J, leaving 8 bases unmatched. CDR3 DNA: TGTGCCAGCAGCCGGGGGACAGGGGCCGAAAATGAAAAACTGTTTTTT. Its protein is CASSRGTGAENEKLFF.

This sequence joins TRBV2 and TRBJ1-6, with TRBD1 matching 7 bases. V was clipped by 4 bases and J by 2 bases; unmatched bases: 2. Germline CDR1 and CDR2: SNHLY and FYNNEI. The CDR3 has 15 amino acids. CDR3 sequence (DNA): TGTGCCAGCAGTGTCACAGGGGCCTATAATTCACCCCTCCACTTT. Amino acid sequence: CASSVTGAYNSPLHF.

This clone is medium-sized (0.01 to 0.1%) within its sample. This chain links TRBV3-1 (or the pseudogene TRBV3-2) with TRBJ1-1; TRBD1 matches at 12 bases. The V gene's germline CDR1 is LGHDT and CDR2 YNNKEL (reference sequence). The trim removed 3 bases at V and 7 bases at J, leaving 3 bases unmatched. CDR3 size: 14 residues. CDR3 region: CASSHGTGGIEAFF. As DNA, the CDR3 is TGTGCCAGCAGCCATGGGACAGGGGGCATTGAAGCTTTCTTT.

The CDR3 DNA is TGTGCCAGCAGCCAAGATGTGGCGGGAGGGATCACAGATACGCAGTATTTT. This gives the protein CASSQDVAGGITDTQYF. The V call is TRBV4-2, the J call TRBJ2-3, with 9 bases fitting TRBD2. The CDR3 has 17 amino acids. Germline-derived CDR1 and CDR2 are LGHNA and YNFKEQ. The J segment lost 2 bases and the V segment lost 0 bases, leaving 6 bases of the junction unmatched.

The V gene is TRBV27, the J gene TRBJ2-1; tentatively, D is TRBD2 (5 bases). The CDR3 totals 13 residues. V lost 3 bases to trimming and J lost 8 bases, with 11 bases between them. Germline CDR1 is MNHEY and CDR2 is SMNVEV (reference sequence). The CDR3 bases are TGTGCCAGCAGTTTTTACCCGAGGGATGAGCAGTTCTTC. Its protein is CASSFYPRDEQFF.

The chain recombines TRBV15 with TRBJ2-7, with 8 bases identical to TRBD2. Trimming removed 4 bases from V and 2 bases from J; junction bases left unmatched: 13. Germline CDR1 reads LNHNV; CDR2 reads YYDKDF (reference sequence). This CDR3 is built from 17 residues. The CDR3 is CATSTPGGREGTYEQYF. CDR3 bases: TGTGCCACCAGCACGCCGGGGGGGCGGGAAGGGACCTACGAGCAGTACTTC.

The chain couples TRBV10-2 to TRBJ2-3; tentatively, D is TRBD1 (6 bases). This CDR3 is 15 amino acids long. V gave up 7 bases and J gave up 4 bases, with 18 bases separating them. From germline, CDR1 is WSHSY and CDR2 SAAADI. CDR3 bases: TGCGCCAGCACGTGGTGGGACACCGGGGCAGATACGCAGTATTTT. Amino acid sequence: CASTWWDTGADTQYF.

This chain connects TRBV27 to TRBJ1-2, with no clear D. This CDR3 has 14 amino acids. Germline CDR1 is MNHEY and CDR2 is SMNVEV (reference sequence). Trimming stripped 5 bases from V and 4 bases from J, with 14 bases between. CDR3 sequence (DNA): TGTGCCAGCAGTACCCGCCGCGGAGCCTATGGCTACACCTTC. Translation: CASSTRRGAYGYTF.

V is TRBV5-1 and J is TRBJ1-2; D may be TRBD1 (5 bases). Between the trimmed V and J ends, which lost 0 bases and 7 bases, there was a span of 13 bases. This CDR3 contains 14 residues. The V gene's germline CDR1 is SGHRS and CDR2 YFSETQ. The CDR3 spells CASSLDGGYGGYTF. DNA of the CDR3: TGCGCCAGCAGCTTGGACGGGGGATACGGTGGCTACACCTTC. The entire variable domain, with the rest obtained from reference TRBV5-1 and TRBJ1-2, is as follows: KAGVTQTPRYLIKTRGQQVTLSCSPISGHRSVSWYQQTPGQGLQFLFEYFSETQRNKGNFPGRFSGRQFSNSRSEMNVSTLELGDSALYLCASSLDGGYGGYTFGSGTRLTVV.

This clone was seen only once. The rearrangement links TRBV28 to TRBJ2-1; 9 bases align to TRBD2. Germline V CDR1 and CDR2: MDHEN, SYDVKM. V was pared by 4 bases and J by 0 bases, with 4 bases of the junction left unmatched. This CDR3 is 16 amino acids long. Here the CDR3 reads CASSSSGKSSYNEQFF. The CDR3 DNA sequence: TGTGCCAGCAGTTCTAGCGGGAAGAGCTCCTACAATGAGCAGTTCTTC.

The chain is built from TRBV5-1 and TRBJ1-2, with D possibly being TRBD1 (6 bases). V was cut by 4 bases and J by 8 bases, with 15 bases left in between. The CDR3 contains 13 residues. CDR1 SGHRS and CDR2 YFSETQ come from the germline V gene. CDR3 DNA: TGCGCCAGCAGCAGGACGGTGCAGGGGGGCTACACCTTC. This gives the protein CASSRTVQGGYTF.

The J gene is TRBJ1-1, the V gene TRBV18; D is unresolved. Germline CDR1 reads KGHSH; CDR2 reads LQKENI. This CDR3 is 12 amino acids long. The V and J ends lost 8 bases and 1 base respectively, with 8 bases between them. CDR3 nucleotide sequence: TGTGCCAGCCGCCTCGGGAACACTGAAGCTTTCTTT. Its protein product is CASRLGNTEAFF.

This chain joins TRBV29-1 and TRBJ2-5; weak D call: TRBD2 (5 bases). Germline values: CDR1 SQVTM, CDR2 ANQGSEA. Between the trimmed V and J ends, which lost 7 bases and 5 bases, there was a span of 14 bases. The CDR3 runs 12 residues. CDR3 bases: TGCAGCGGCCAAACTGGCGGGGAGACCCAGTACTTC. Translated: CSGQTGGETQYF.

The chain is built from TRBV6-1 and TRBJ1-2; no definite D call. Germline CDR1 and CDR2: MNHNS and SASEGT. The CDR3 has 16 amino acids. V lost 4 bases and J 3 bases, leaving 18 bases between the germline ends. The CDR3 nucleotides are TGTGCCAGCAGTGTTCTGATCCCCCGAGGAGACTATGGCTACACCTTC. This gives the protein CASSVLIPRGDYGYTF.